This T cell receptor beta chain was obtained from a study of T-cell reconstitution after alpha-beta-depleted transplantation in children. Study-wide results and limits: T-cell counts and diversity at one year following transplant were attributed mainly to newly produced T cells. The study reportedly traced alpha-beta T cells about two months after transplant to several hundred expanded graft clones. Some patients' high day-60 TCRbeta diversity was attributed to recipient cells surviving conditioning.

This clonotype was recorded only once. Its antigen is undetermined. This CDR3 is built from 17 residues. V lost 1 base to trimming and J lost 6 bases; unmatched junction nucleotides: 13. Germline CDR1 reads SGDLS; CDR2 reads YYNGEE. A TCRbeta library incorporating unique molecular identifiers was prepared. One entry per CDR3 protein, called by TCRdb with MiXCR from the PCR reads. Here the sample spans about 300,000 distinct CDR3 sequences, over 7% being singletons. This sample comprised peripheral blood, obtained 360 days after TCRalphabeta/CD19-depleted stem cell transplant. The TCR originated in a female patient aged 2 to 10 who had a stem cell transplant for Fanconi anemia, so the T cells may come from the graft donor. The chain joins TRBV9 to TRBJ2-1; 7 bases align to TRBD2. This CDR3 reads CASSVFGGGLGGNEQFF. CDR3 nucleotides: TGTGCCAGCAGCGTATTCGGCGGGGGTTTAGGAGGCAATGAGCAGTTCTTC.